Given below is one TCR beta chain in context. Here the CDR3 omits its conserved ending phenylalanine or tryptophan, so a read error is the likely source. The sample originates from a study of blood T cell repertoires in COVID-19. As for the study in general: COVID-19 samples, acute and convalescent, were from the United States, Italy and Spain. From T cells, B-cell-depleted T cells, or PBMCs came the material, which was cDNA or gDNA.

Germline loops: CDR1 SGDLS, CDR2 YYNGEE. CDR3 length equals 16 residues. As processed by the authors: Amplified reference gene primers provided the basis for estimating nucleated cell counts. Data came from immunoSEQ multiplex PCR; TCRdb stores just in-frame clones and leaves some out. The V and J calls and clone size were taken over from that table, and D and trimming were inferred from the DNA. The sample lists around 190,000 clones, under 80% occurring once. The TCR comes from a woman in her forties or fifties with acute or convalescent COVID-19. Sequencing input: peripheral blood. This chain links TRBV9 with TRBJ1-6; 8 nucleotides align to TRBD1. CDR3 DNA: TGTGCCGGCAGCGTAGCCACGACAGGGGCTTATTCACCCCTCCACTGT. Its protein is CAGSVATTGAYSPLHC.